The source of this T cell receptor (beta chain) is a study of cytomegalovirus exposure and HLA in healthy donors. Study outcomes and limitations: The tendency of first-cohort TCR clusters to co-occur in the 90 to 150 validation repertoires was the finding of a later analysis.

Worth noting for this clone: Its target is not known.

The table came from immunoSEQ multiplex PCR; TCRdb's copy has only in-frame clones and leaves some out. The data show about 180,000 clones, less than 85% seen once. Sequencing was done on a sample of PBMCs. The origin of this receptor is a man younger than 35 in good health and CMV-seropositive.

In DNA form, the CDR3 reads TGTGCCAGTAGTTTTCCCGGGACAGGGCTAACTGAAGCTTTCTTT. It yields the protein CASSFPGTGLTEAFF. The chain uses TRBV19 and TRBJ1-1; 9 nucleotides line up with TRBD1. V lost 5 bases and J lost 5; bases outside the gene matches: 9. The CDR3 has 15 residues. Germline assignment: CDR1 LNHDA and CDR2 SQIVND (reference sequence).